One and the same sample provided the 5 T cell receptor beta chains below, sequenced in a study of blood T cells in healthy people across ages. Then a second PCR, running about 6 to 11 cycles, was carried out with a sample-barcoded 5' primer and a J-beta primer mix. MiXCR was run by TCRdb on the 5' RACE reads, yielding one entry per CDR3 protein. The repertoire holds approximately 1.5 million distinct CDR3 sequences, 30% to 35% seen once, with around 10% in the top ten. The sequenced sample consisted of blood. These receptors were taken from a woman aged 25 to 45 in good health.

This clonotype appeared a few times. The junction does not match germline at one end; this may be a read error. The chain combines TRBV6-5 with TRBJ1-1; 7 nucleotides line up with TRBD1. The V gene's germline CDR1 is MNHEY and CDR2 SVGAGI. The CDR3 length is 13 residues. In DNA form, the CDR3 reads TGTGCTAGCAGGGACAGACCCAACACTGAAGCTTTCTTT. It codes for CASRDRPNTEAFF.

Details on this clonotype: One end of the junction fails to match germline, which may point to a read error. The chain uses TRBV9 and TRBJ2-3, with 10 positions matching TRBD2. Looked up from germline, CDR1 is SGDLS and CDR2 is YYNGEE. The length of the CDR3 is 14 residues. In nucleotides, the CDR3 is TGTACCAGCAGCGAGTTAGCGGGAGGCGGTACGCAGTATTTT. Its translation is CTSSELAGGGTQYF. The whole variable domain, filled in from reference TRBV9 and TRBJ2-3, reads DSGVTQTPKHLITATGQRVTLRCSPRSGDLSVYWYQQSLDQGLQFLIQYYNGEERAKGNILERFSAQQFPDLHSELNLSSLELGDSALYFCTSSELAGGGTQYFGPGTRLTVL.

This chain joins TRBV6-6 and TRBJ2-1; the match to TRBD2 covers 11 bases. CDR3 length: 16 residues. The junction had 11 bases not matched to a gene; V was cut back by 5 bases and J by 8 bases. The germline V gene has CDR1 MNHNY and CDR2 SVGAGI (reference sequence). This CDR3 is CASSRLPSGGNHEQFF. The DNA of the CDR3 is TGTGCCAGCAGTCGCCTTCCTAGCGGGGGGAACCATGAGCAGTTCTTC.

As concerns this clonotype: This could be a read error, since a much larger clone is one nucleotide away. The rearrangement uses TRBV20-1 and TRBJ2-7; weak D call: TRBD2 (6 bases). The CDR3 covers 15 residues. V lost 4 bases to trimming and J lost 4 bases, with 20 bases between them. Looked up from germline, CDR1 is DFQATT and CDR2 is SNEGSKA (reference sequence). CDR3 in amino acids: CSAIETRVPQYEQYF. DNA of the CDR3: TGCAGTGCTATAGAGACTAGGGTTCCTCAGTACGAGCAGTACTTC.

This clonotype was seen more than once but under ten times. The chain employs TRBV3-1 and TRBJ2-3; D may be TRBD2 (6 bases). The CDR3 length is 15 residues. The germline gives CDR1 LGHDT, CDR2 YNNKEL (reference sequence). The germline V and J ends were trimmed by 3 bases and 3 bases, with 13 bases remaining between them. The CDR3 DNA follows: TGTGCCAGCAGCCACTCTAGCGTTGAGACAGATACGCAGTATTTT. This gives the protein CASSHSSVETDTQYF.